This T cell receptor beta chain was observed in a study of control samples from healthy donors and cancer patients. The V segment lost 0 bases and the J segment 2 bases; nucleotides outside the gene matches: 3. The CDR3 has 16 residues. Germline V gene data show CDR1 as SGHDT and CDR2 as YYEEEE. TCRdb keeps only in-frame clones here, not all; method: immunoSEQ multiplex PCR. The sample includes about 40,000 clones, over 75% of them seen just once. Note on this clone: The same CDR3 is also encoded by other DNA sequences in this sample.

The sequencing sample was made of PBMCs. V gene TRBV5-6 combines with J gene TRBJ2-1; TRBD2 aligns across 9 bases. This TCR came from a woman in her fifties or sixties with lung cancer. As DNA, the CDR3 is TGTGCCAGCAGCTTGGCCCTAGCGGGAACCTACAATGAGCAGTTCTTC. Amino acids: CASSLALAGTYNEQFF. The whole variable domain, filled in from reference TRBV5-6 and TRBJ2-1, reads DAGVTQSPTHLIKTRGQQVTLRCSPKSGHDTVSWYQQALGQGPQFIFQYYEEEERQRGNFPDRFSGHQFPNYSSELNVNALLLGDSALYLCASSLALAGTYNEQFFGPGTRLTVL.